This TCR beta chain was sequenced for a study of CD8+ T cells in alopecia areata. General study results and limits: Clonality in lesional scalp, especially alopecia totalis/universalis, exceeded that of normal scalp.

The sequencing template was cDNA reverse transcribed from extracted RNA. This table comes from immunoSEQ multiplex PCR, and its TCRdb copy is limited to in-frame clones, with some not included. The table lists approximately 180,000 clones, around three fifths of them singletons, with approximately 0.97% in the top ten. The CDR3 sequence is 15 residues long. V was clipped by 4 bases and J by 0 bases, with 15 bases between them. Per germline, CDR1 GTSNPN and CDR2 SVGIG (reference sequence). This sample's treatment: oral pan-JAK inhibitor, 5-10 mg twice daily. Turning to this clone: Its antigen remains unknown.

The chain combines TRBV30 with TRBJ1-2; the D gene is possibly TRBD1 (5 bases). The sequence was collected from a human donor with alopecia areata. The sample here was CD4+ T cells sorted from blood, taken at week 24, from a patient treated with tofacitinib. The CDR3 nucleotides read TGTGCCTGGACTAAAATAGGGGATTCTAACTATGGCTACACCTTC. It encodes CAWTKIGDSNYGYTF.